The 5 T cell receptor beta chains reported below all come from one sample, sequenced in a study of cytotoxic CD8 clonotypes in ibrutinib-treated CLL. The repertoire was sequenced with immunoSEQ multiplex PCR; TCRdb's copy has only in-frame clones and lacks some. There are fewer than 400,000 clones in the sample; 60% to 80% occur only once, and roughly 6% lies in the top ten. The sample was PBMCs, taken after 36 months of ibrutinib treatment. The receptors originated from a human donor with chronic lymphocytic leukemia.

This sequence joins TRBV27 and TRBJ1-2; D might be TRBD1 (6 bases). This CDR3 has 13 residues. V lost 8 bases and J lost 3, with 13 bases in between. Germline assignment: CDR1 MNHEY and CDR2 SMNVEV (reference sequence). In DNA form, the CDR3 reads TGTGCCAGCTCAAATTACAGGGACTATGGCTACACCTTC. This codes for CASSNYRDYGYTF.

This chain links TRBV2 with TRBJ2-3, with unresolved D. This CDR3 contains 11 residues. Trimming left V 8 bases short and J 5 bases short, with 8 bases between. Germline lookup yields CDR1 SNHLY and CDR2 FYNNEI. This chain's CDR3 is CASHLEDTQYF. In DNA, the CDR3 is TGTGCCAGCCACCTTGAAGATACGCAGTATTTT.

V and J are TRBV28 and TRBJ1-1, with D possibly matching TRBD1 (5 bases). There are 12 residues in the CDR3. Germline values: CDR1 MDHEN, CDR2 SYDVKM. V lost 2 bases and J lost 6, with 7 bases in between. In nucleotides, the CDR3 is TGTGCCAGCAGTTTACAGGGACCTGAAGCTTTCTTT. The encoded protein is CASSLQGPEAFF. The full variable domain, completed using reference TRBV28 and TRBJ1-1, is DVKVTQSSRYLVKRTGEKVFLECVQDMDHENMFWYRQDPGLGLRLIYFSYDVKMKEKGDIPEGYSVSREKKERFSLILESASTNQTSMYLCASSLQGPEAFFGQGTRLTVV.

The rearrangement links TRBV10-2 to TRBJ2-7, with D hard to call. V was pared by 6 bases and J by 2 bases, with 17 bases between. This CDR3 is built from 15 residues. Germline V lookup: CDR1 WSHSY, CDR2 SAAADI. This CDR3 is CASSPQIHLPYEQYF. The CDR3 DNA is TGCGCCAGCAGCCCACAGATACATTTACCCTACGAGCAGTACTTC.

The chain links TRBV4-1 to TRBJ2-2; 9 bases line up with TRBD2. The V and J ends lost 1 base and 6 bases, in that order; junction bases with no gene match: 3. CDR1 and CDR2 from the germline V gene are MGHRA and YSYEKL. This CDR3 is built from 15 residues. The CDR3 sequence is CASSQGRTSAGELFF. Written as DNA, the CDR3 is TGCGCCAGCAGCCAAGGAAGGACTAGCGCCGGGGAGCTGTTTTTT.